These 4 T cell receptor beta chains were sequenced from one sample in a study of cytomegalovirus exposure and HLA in healthy donors. Libraries were prepared by immunoSEQ multiplex PCR; TCRdb keeps only in-frame clonotypes and omits some of them. The sample lists about 220,000 clones, approximately 90% occurring once. The sequenced material came from PBMCs. The source is a woman aged 18 to 35 in good health and CMV-seronegative.

The chain carries TRBV7-2 and TRBJ1-1; 7 nucleotides agree with TRBD1. Trimming took 2 bases from V and 8 from J; bases not matched to a gene: 5. The CDR3 covers 13 residues. Germline V gene data show CDR1 as SGHTA and CDR2 as FQGNSA. The DNA of the CDR3 is TGTGCCAGCAGCTTAAAATACAGGGGAGAAGCTTTCTTT. The encoded protein is CASSLKYRGEAFF.

This chain links TRBV7-9 with TRBJ2-2; 8 nucleotides line up with TRBD1. Per germline, CDR1 SEHNR and CDR2 FQNEAQ (reference sequence). After removal of 6 bases from V and 1 base from J, the junction contained 7 bases not matched to a gene. This CDR3 comprises 16 residues. The CDR3 coding sequence is TGTGCCAGCAGTCCTCCGGGGACAGGGAACACCGGGGAGCTGTTTTTT. This codes for CASSPPGTGNTGELFF.

This clone was seen a handful of times. The CDR3: CASSKRRTGRSNQPQHF. The CDR3 DNA follows: TGTGCCAGCAGCAAAAGGAGGACAGGGAGAAGCAATCAGCCCCAGCATTTT. The rearrangement joins TRBV21-1 to TRBJ1-5; the table's TRBD1 call for D was not verified on the DNA. TRBV21-1 is deemed a pseudogene. The CDR3 is 17 residues long.

The V gene is TRBV19, the J gene TRBJ1-1; D may be TRBD1 (5 bases). Trimming removed 7 bases at V and 0 bases at J, with 24 bases between. Germline CDR1 is LNHDA and CDR2 is SQIVND (reference sequence). The CDR3 is made up of 18 amino acids. CDR3 protein: CASIRGLGRPFMNTEAFF. The DNA for the CDR3 is TGTGCCAGTATTAGGGGCTTGGGCCGACCTTTCATGAACACTGAAGCTTTCTTT.